Below, 11 T cell receptor beta chains from the same sample are listed, as sequenced in a study of brain T cells in children with intractable seizures (dated by TCRdb to about 2021). Library generation was performed with the immunoSEQ multiplex PCR assay. TCRdb provides this immuneACCESS table in a form limited to in-frame rearrangements. Some clones are lacking; in checked studies, under half of them reflect an unresolved V gene, and why the rest are absent is not known. The table for this sample lists hundreds of thousands of clones; 93% of them were counted only once. The top ten constitute 5% to 7% of the sample. The time point tag for this specimen amounts to: blood from clinic visit 5 months post-surgery; TSC patient then seizure free. Specimen: peripheral blood, collected roughly 5 months after surgery. The receptors were sampled from a boy in the first two years of life with tuberous sclerosis and intractable seizures.

This clone was detected once. Other DNA sequences in the same sample also yield this CDR3. The chain combines TRBV29-1 with TRBJ1-1, with D perhaps matching TRBD1 (6 bases). Trimming shortened V by 5 bases and J by 1 base, and 8 bases separated the two germline ends. Germline lookup yields CDR1 SQVTM and CDR2 ANQGSEA. This CDR3 has 12 residues. CDR3 in amino acids: CSVLGGNTEAFF. The CDR3 DNA reads TGCAGCGTTTTAGGGGGGAACACTGAAGCTTTCTTT.

This sequence joins TRBV29-1 and TRBJ2-7, with D uncertain. V was shortened by 6 bases and J by 0 bases, with 12 bases between the two germline ends. The CDR3 length is 13 residues. The germline V gene has CDR1 SQVTM and CDR2 ANQGSEA. CDR3 nucleotides: TGCAGCGTCGGAGTACGGAGCTCCTACGAGCAGTACTTC. It is translated as CSVGVRSSYEQYF.

The chain is built from TRBV6-1 and TRBJ1-2; D remains ambiguous. With 0 bases removed from V and 4 bases from J, the gap between germline ends came to 9 bases. The CDR3 is made up of 14 amino acids. CDR1 and CDR2 from the germline V gene are MNHNS and SASEGT. The CDR3 sequence is CASSEAGSGYGYTF. DNA of the CDR3: TGTGCCAGCAGTGAAGCGGGGTCGGGCTATGGCTACACCTTC.

This sequence joins TRBV25-1 and TRBJ1-1, with D possibly matching TRBD1 (5 bases). Per germline, CDR1 MGHDK and CDR2 SYGVNS. V gave up 0 bases and J gave up 0 bases, with 11 bases separating them. The CDR3 has 16 residues. CDR3 coding DNA: TGTGCCAGCAGTGAATACGACGGGGCGATGAACACTGAAGCTTTCTTT. Protein product: CASSEYDGAMNTEAFF.

This chain joins TRBV23-1 and TRBJ2-1, with TRBD1 identical over 10 bases. TRBV23-1 is an open reading frame, and its role is uncertain. This CDR3 has 16 residues. The ends lost 6 bases at V and 6 bases at J; junction bases unmatched: 11. The CDR3 bases are TGCGCCAGCAGCCAAGGACAGGGGGTTGCGCGCAATGAGCAGTTCTTC. Amino acid sequence: CASSQGQGVARNEQFF.

This clone was detected a few times. The chain joins TRBV19 to TRBJ1-5, with no clear D. With 0 bases removed from V and 6 bases from J, the gap between germline ends came to 6 bases. The CDR3 runs 13 residues. Germline CDR1 and CDR2: LNHDA and SQIVND (reference sequence). CDR3 nucleotide sequence: TGTGCCAGTAGTATAGAGGGGTCTCAGCCCCAGCATTTT. This gives the protein CASSIEGSQPQHF.

The chain employs TRBV25-1 and TRBJ1-6; TRBD1 agrees at 11 bases. Looked up from germline, CDR1 is MGHDK and CDR2 is SYGVNS. The ends lost 7 bases at V and 10 bases at J; junction bases unmatched: 3. The CDR3 runs 13 residues. In DNA form, the CDR3 reads TGTGCCAGCAAAGGACAGGGGGCGTCACCCCTCCACTTT. It encodes CASKGQGASPLHF.

Note on this clone: At the DNA level, this CDR3 is encoded by other sequences in the same sample as well. The chain combines TRBV19 with TRBJ1-5; D remains unclear. CDR1 LNHDA and CDR2 SQIVND come from the germline V gene (reference sequence). The V end was cut by 2 bases, the J end by 1 base, with 6 bases between. This CDR3 spans 14 amino acids. The CDR3 DNA follows: TGTGCCAGTAGTATACTAGGGAGCAATCAGCCCCAGCATTTT. This codes for CASSILGSNQPQHF. Full variable domain (remainder filled in from reference TRBV19 and TRBJ1-5): DGGITQSPKYLFRKEGQNVTLSCEQNLNHDAMYWYRQDPGQGLRLIYYSQIVNDFQKGDIAEGYSVSREKKESFPLTVTSAQKNPTAFYLCASSILGSNQPQHFGDGTRLSIL.

The chain links TRBV5-1 to TRBJ2-7; TRBD2 matches at 8 bases. The germline gives CDR1 SGHRS, CDR2 YFSETQ. The CDR3 totals 16 residues. Trimming took 0 bases from V and 3 from J; bases not matched to a gene: 8. CDR3 bases: TGCGCCAGCAGCTTGGCGGGAGGGGGGACTATCTACGAGCAGTACTTC. Protein: CASSLAGGGTIYEQYF. Together with reference TRBV5-1 and TRBJ2-7, the CDR3 gives the full variable domain: KAGVTQTPRYLIKTRGQQVTLSCSPISGHRSVSWYQQTPGQGLQFLFEYFSETQRNKGNFPGRFSGRQFSNSRSEMNVSTLELGDSALYLCASSLAGGGTIYEQYFGPGTRLTVT.

This rearrangement joins TRBV2 to TRBJ2-1; 10 bases match TRBD2. Unmatched junction bases numbered 13, after V lost 7 bases and J lost 7 bases. Per germline, CDR1 SNHLY and CDR2 FYNNEI. The length of the CDR3 is 16 residues. The CDR3 nucleotides are TGTGCCAGCAACCCTATAGCGGGGGGAGATCATAATGAGCAGTTCTTC. It codes for CASNPIAGGDHNEQFF.

This chain connects TRBV30 to TRBJ1-1; D not resolved. The germline V and J ends were trimmed by 3 bases and 3 bases, with 17 bases remaining between them. CDR1 is GTSNPN, CDR2 SVGIG, per germline (reference sequence). This CDR3 region has 15 residues. As DNA, the CDR3 is TGTGCCTGGAGACCCCCAGGATTTCAATACACTGAAGCTTTCTTT. Translation gives CAWRPPGFQYTEAFF.